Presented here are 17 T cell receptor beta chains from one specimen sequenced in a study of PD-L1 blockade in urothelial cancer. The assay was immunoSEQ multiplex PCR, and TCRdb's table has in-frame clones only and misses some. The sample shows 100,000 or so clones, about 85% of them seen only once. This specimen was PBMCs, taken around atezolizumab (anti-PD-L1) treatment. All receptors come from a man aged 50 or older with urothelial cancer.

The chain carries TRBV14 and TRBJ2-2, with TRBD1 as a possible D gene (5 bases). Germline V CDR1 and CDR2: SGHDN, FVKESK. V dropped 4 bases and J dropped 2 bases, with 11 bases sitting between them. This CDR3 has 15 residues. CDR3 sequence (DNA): TGTGCCAGCAGCCGGATAGGGGCCAACACCGGGGAGCTGTTTTTT. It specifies CASSRIGANTGELFF.

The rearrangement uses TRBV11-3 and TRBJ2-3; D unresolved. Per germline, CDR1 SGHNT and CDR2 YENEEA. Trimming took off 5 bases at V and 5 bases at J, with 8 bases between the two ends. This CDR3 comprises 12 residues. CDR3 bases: TGTGCCAGCAGCCAAAGGAGAGATACGCAGTATTTT. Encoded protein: CASSQRRDTQYF.

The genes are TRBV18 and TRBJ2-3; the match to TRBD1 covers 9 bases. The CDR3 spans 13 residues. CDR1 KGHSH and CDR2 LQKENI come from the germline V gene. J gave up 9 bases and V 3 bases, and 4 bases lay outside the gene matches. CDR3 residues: CASSPGDRETQYF. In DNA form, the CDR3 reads TGTGCCAGCTCACCGGGGGACAGGGAGACGCAGTATTTT.

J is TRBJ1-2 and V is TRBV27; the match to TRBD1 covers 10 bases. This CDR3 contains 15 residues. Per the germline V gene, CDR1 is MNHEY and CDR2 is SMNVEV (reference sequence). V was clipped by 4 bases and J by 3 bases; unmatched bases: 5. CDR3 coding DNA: TGTGCCAGCAGTTCTAGACAGGGGGCTGACTATGGCTACACCTTC. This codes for CASSSRQGADYGYTF.

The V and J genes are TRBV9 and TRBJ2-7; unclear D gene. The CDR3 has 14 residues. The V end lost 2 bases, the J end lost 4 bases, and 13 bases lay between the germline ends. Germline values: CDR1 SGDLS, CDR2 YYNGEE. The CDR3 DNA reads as TGTGCCAGCAGCGTCTCGGAAGGAGTGTACGAGCAGTACTTC. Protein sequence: CASSVSEGVYEQYF.

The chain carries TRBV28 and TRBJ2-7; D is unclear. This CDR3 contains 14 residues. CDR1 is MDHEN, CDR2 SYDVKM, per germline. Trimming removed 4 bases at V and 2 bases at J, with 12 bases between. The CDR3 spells CASSSPTPPYEQYF. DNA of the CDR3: TGTGCCAGCAGTTCCCCGACTCCCCCCTACGAGCAGTACTTC.

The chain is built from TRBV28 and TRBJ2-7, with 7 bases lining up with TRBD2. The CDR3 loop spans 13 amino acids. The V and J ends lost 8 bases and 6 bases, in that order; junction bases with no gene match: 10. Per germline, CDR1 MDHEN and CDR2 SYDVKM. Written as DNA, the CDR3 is TGTGCCAGCGATCGGGGAGGGCCATTCGAGCAGTACTTC. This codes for CASDRGGPFEQYF.

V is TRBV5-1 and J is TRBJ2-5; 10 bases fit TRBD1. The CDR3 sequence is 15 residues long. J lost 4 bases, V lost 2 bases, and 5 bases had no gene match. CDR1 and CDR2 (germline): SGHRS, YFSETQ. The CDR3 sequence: CASSLGTGVLETQYF. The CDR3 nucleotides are TGCGCCAGCAGCTTAGGGACAGGGGTTCTAGAGACCCAGTACTTC.

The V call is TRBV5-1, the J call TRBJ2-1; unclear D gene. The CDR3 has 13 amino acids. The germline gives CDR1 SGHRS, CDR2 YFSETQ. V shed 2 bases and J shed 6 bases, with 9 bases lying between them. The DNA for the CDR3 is TGCGCCAGCAGCTTTGGTCGTAGCAATGAGCAGTTCTTC. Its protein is CASSFGRSNEQFF.

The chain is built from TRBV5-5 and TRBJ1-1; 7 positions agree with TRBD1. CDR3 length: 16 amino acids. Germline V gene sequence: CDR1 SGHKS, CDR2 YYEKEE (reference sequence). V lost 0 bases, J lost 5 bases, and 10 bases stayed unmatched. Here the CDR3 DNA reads TGTGCCAGCAGCTTGGCCAGGGGGGTGGAGAAAACTGAAGCTTTCTTT. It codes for CASSLARGVEKTEAFF.

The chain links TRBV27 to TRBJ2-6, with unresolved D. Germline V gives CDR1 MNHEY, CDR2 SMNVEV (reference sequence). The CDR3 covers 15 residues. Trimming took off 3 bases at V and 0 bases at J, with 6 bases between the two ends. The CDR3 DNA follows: TGTGCCAGCAGTTTGGGCCACTCTGGGGCCAACGTCCTGACTTTC. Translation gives CASSLGHSGANVLTF.

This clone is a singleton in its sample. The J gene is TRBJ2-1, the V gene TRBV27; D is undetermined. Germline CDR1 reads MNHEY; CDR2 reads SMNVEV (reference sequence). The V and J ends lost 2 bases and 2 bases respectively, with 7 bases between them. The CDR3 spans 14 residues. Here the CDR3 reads CASSLRAAYNEQFF. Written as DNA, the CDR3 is TGTGCCAGCAGTTTACGTGCGGCCTACAATGAGCAGTTCTTC.

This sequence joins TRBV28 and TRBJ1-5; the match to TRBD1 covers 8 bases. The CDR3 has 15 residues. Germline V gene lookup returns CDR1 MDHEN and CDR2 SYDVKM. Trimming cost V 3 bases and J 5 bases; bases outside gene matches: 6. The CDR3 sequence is CASSLQDRVDQPQHF. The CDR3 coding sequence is TGTGCCAGCAGTTTGCAGGACAGGGTGGATCAGCCCCAGCATTTT.

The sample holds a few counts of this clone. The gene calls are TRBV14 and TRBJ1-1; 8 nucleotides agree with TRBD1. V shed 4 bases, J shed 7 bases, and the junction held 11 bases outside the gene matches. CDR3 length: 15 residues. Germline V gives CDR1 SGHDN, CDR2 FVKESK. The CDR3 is CASSPRTGWEGEAFF. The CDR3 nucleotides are TGTGCCAGCAGCCCGCGGACAGGGTGGGAGGGTGAAGCTTTCTTT. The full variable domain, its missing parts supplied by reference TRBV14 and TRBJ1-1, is EAGVTQFPSHSVIEKGQTVTLRCDPISGHDNLYWYRRVMGKEIKFLLHFVKESKQDESGMPNNRFLAERTGGTYSTLKVQPAELEDSGVYFCASSPRTGWEGEAFFGQGTRLTVV.

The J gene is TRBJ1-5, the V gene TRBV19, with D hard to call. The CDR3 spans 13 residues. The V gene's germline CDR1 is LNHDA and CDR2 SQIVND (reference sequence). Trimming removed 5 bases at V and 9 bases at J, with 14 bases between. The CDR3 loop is CASSRTREPPQHF. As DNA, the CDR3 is TGTGCCAGTAGTCGGACCCGGGAGCCGCCCCAGCATTTT.

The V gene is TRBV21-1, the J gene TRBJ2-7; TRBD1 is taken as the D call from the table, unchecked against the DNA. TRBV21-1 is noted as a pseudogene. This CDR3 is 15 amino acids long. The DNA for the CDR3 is TGTGCCAGCAGCAAAAGAGACAGGGGTGTCCACGAGCAGTACTTC. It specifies CASSKRDRGVHEQYF.

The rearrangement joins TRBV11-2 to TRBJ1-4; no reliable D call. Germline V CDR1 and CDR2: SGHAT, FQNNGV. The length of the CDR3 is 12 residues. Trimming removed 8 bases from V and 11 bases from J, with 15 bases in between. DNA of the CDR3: TGTGCCAGCGCTGGAGTGCGACTTAAACTGTTTTTT. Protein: CASAGVRLKLFF.